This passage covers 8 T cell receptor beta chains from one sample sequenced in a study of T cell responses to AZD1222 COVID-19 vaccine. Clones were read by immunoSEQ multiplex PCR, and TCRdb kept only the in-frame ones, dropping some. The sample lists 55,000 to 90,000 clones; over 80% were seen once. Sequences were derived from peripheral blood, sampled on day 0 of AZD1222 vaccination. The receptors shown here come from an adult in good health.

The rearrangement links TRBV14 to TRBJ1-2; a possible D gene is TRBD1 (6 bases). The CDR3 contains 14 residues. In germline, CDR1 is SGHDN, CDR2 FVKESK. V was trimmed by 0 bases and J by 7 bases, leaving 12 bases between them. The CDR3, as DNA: TGTGCCAGCAGCCAAGACACGGGGGCTGGTGGCTACACCTTC. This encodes CASSQDTGAGGYTF.

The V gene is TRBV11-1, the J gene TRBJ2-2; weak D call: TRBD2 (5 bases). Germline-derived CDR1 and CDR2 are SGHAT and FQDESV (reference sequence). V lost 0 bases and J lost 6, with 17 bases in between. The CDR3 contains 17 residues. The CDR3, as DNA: TGTGCCAGCAGCTTAGCCCGGGGATCTATTGGGGCCGGGGAGCTGTTTTTT. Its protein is CASSLARGSIGAGELFF.

CDR3 in amino acids: CASSGPGQAFDNSPLHF. CDR3 sequence (DNA): TGTGCCAGCAGTGGTCCGGGACAGGCATTTGATAATTCACCCCTCCACTTT. The genes are TRBV6-1 and TRBJ1-6, with 8 bases matching TRBD1. Germline CDR1 reads MNHNS; CDR2 reads SASEGT. V dropped 4 bases and J dropped 5; count of bases not matched to a gene: 10. There are 17 residues in the CDR3.

CDR3 region: CASSQDTSGGAETQYF. The CDR3 DNA is TGTGCCAGCAGCCAAGATACTAGCGGGGGGGCAGAGACCCAGTACTTC. The V and J genes are TRBV4-2 and TRBJ2-5; 13 bases fit TRBD2. The CDR3 contains 16 residues. Losses at the gene ends were 0 bases for V and 4 bases for J; bases not matched to a gene: 2. Germline CDR1 reads LGHNA; CDR2 reads YNFKEQ.

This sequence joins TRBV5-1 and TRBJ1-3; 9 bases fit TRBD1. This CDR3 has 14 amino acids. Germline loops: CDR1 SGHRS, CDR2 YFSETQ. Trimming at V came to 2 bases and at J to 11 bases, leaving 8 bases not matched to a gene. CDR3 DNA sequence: TGCGCCAGCAGCTTATCGGGACAGGGAAAGTCCATATATTTT. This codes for CASSLSGQGKSIYF.

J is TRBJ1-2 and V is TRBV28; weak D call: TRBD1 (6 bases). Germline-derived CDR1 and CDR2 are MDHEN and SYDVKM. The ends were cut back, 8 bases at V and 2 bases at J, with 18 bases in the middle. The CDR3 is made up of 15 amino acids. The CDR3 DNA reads TGTGCCAGCCAAATAGGGGGGATTCGAAACTATGGCTACACCTTC. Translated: CASQIGGIRNYGYTF.

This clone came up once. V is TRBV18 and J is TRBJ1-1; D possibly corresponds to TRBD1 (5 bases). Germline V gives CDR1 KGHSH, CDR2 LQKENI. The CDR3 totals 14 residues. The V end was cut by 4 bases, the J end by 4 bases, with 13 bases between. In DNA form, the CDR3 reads TGTGCCAGCTCACAGACGGGGCTGGGCACTGAAGCTTTCTTT. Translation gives CASSQTGLGTEAFF.

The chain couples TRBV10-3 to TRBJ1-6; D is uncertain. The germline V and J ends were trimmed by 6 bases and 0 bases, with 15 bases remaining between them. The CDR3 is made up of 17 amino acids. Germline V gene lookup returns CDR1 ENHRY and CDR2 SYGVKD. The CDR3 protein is CAISPIRESSYNSPLHF. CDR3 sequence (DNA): TGTGCCATCAGCCCCATCAGAGAAAGCTCCTATAATTCACCCCTCCACTTT.